The 20 T cell receptor beta chains below come from one sample, sequenced in a study of blood T cell repertoires in COVID-19. Generated by immunoSEQ multiplex PCR, the TCRdb table keeps only in-frame clones and is missing some. This sample carries over 250,000 clones, around 83% of them seen once, and the ten largest clones take about 5%. Sequenced sample: PBMCs or T cells enriched from blood (not recorded which). The receptors shown here come from a man in his forties or fifties who had been exposed to COVID-19.

The gene calls are TRBV7-2 and TRBJ2-1; D gene unclear. CDR3 length equals 13 residues. Germline V CDR1 and CDR2: SGHTA, FQGNSA. Trimming shortened V by 4 bases and J by 5 bases, and 9 bases separated the two germline ends. The CDR3 loop reads CASSSPPHNEQFF. CDR3 DNA sequence: TGTGCCAGCAGCTCTCCCCCCCACAATGAGCAGTTCTTC.

The CDR3 here is CASSFETDTQYF. CDR3 nucleotide sequence: TGTGCCAGCAGCTTTGAGACAGATACGCAGTATTTT. The chain joins TRBV13 to TRBJ2-3, with D uncertain. CDR3 length equals 12 residues. From germline, CDR1 is PRHDT and CDR2 FYEKMQ (reference sequence). The V and J ends lost 3 bases and 3 bases respectively, with 4 bases between them.

This clone came up once. The J gene is TRBJ2-1, the V gene TRBV5-4; 10 positions match TRBD2. The CDR3 covers 17 residues. Per the germline V gene, CDR1 is SGHNT and CDR2 is YYREEE (reference sequence). V shed 4 bases and J 9 bases; nucleotides not matched to a gene: 16. The CDR3 DNA reads as TGTGCCAGCAGCAAGGGACCGGCTAGCGGGAGTACGACTGAGCAGTTCTTC. Amino acids: CASSKGPASGSTTEQFF.

The CDR3 spells CASSQDSYEQYF. For the CDR3, the DNA is TGTGCCAGCAGCCAAGACTCTTACGAGCAGTACTTC. V and J are TRBV3-1 (or the pseudogene TRBV3-2) and TRBJ2-7; D remains ambiguous. The CDR3 covers 12 residues. Between the trimmed V and J ends, which lost 0 bases and 4 bases, there was a span of 4 bases. Germline CDR1 reads LGHDT; CDR2 reads YNNKEL (reference sequence).

J is TRBJ1-2 and V is TRBV10-3, with D possibly TRBD1 on 6 matching bases. V lost 9 bases, J lost 7 bases, and 15 bases lay in between. CDR3 length equals 12 residues. Germline CDR1 is ENHRY and CDR2 is SYGVKD. CDR3 region: CAIQSDRSGYTF. DNA of the CDR3: TGTGCCATACAGTCGGACAGATCTGGCTACACCTTC.

The chain employs TRBV3-1 (or the pseudogene TRBV3-2) and TRBJ2-2; 8 bases line up with TRBD2. From germline, CDR1 is LGHDT and CDR2 YNNKEL (reference sequence). CDR3 length: 15 amino acids. The junction had 8 bases not matched to a gene; V was cut back by 4 bases and J by 7 bases. The CDR3 sequence: CASSPAGATGGELFF. The DNA of the CDR3 is TGTGCCAGCAGCCCAGCGGGAGCAACTGGCGGGGAGCTGTTTTTT.

The CDR3 region has the DNA TGTGCCAGCAGCCAAGGGCCCCTAGCGGGAGGGTTCGCGGGTGAGCAGTTCTTC. Encoded protein: CASSQGPLAGGFAGEQFF. The J gene is TRBJ2-1, the V gene TRBV14, with TRBD2 identical over 12 bases. The CDR3 has 18 amino acids. Trimming took 1 base from V and 9 from J; bases not matched to a gene: 13. Germline lookup yields CDR1 SGHDN and CDR2 FVKESK.

The chain carries TRBV7-8 and TRBJ1-4, with 7 bases aligning to TRBD1. J gave up 6 bases and V 1 base, and 5 bases lay outside the gene matches. The CDR3 has 15 residues. Per germline, CDR1 SGHVS and CDR2 FQNEAQ. CDR3 region: CASSLGDRDHEKLFF. The CDR3 region has the DNA TGTGCCAGCAGCTTAGGGGACAGAGACCATGAAAAACTGTTTTTT.

This chain links TRBV4-2 with TRBJ1-2, with TRBD1 identical over 7 bases. Germline V gives CDR1 LGHNA, CDR2 YNFKEQ. CDR3 length equals 14 residues. Germline trimming cut 3 bases from V and 8 bases from J; bases unmatched to any gene: 9. CDR3 loop: CASSHPDREEGYTF. The CDR3 bases are TGTGCCAGCAGCCACCCTGACAGGGAGGAAGGCTACACCTTC.

The CDR3 protein is CASSGTFYGYTF. For the CDR3, the DNA is TGTGCCAGCAGTGGGACATTTTATGGCTACACCTTC. The chain couples TRBV28 to TRBJ1-2, with a possible D match to TRBD1 (6 bases). The germline V and J ends were trimmed by 5 bases and 5 bases, with 9 bases remaining between them. CDR3 length: 12 residues. Germline CDR1 reads MDHEN; CDR2 reads SYDVKM.

The CDR3 nucleotides are TGTGCCAGCAGTGAAATGACTAGCACCGGGGAGCTGTTTTTT. This translates into CASSEMTSTGELFF. This chain connects TRBV6-1 to TRBJ2-2; D is possibly TRBD2 (6 bases). Trimming pared 2 bases from V and 4 bases from J, leaving 8 bases between. Germline V CDR1 and CDR2: MNHNS, SASEGT. The CDR3 is 14 residues long.

This clone was recorded once. This chain links TRBV30 with TRBJ1-5; 9 nucleotides line up with TRBD1. CDR1 and CDR2 (germline): GTSNPN, SVGIG (reference sequence). The CDR3 runs 16 residues. V was clipped by 5 bases and J by 7 bases; unmatched bases: 15. CDR3 sequence: CAWARPQGQGWQPQHF. DNA for the CDR3: TGTGCCTGGGCCAGGCCCCAAGGACAGGGGTGGCAGCCCCAGCATTTT.

This chain uses TRBV11-2 with TRBJ2-3, with a possible D match to TRBD2 (5 bases). Germline lookup yields CDR1 SGHAT and CDR2 FQNNGV. V was cut by 5 bases and J by 2 bases, with 17 bases left in between. The CDR3 totals 16 residues. The CDR3 here is CASSPGVFRTTDTQYF. CDR3 nucleotide sequence: TGTGCCAGCAGCCCCGGGGTTTTCAGAACCACAGATACGCAGTATTTT.

The V and J genes are TRBV19 and TRBJ2-2, with D possibly being TRBD2 (5 bases). Per the germline V gene, CDR1 is LNHDA and CDR2 is SQIVND (reference sequence). There are 12 residues in the CDR3. Deletions cut 8 bases from V and 7 bases from J, with 11 bases between. CDR3 amino acids: CASASRGGELFF. The CDR3 coding sequence is TGTGCCAGTGCTTCTCGGGGCGGGGAGCTGTTTTTT.

The chain recombines TRBV9 with TRBJ2-3, with D uncertain. V gave up 4 bases and J gave up 2 bases, with 8 bases separating them. This CDR3 is 13 amino acids long. CDR1 is SGDLS and CDR2 is YYNGEE in the germline V gene. CDR3 sequence reads: CASSLTYTDTQYF. The DNA for the CDR3 is TGTGCCAGCAGCCTTACCTACACAGATACGCAGTATTTT.

This clone was counted between two and nine times. This chain links TRBV5-1 with TRBJ2-1; D remains ambiguous. V lost 7 bases and J lost 3, with 8 bases in between. This CDR3 is 12 amino acids long. CDR1 is SGHRS and CDR2 is YFSETQ in the germline V gene. The DNA for the CDR3 is TGCGCCAGCGGAGTGGACTACAATGAGCAGTTCTTC. This codes for CASGVDYNEQFF. The full variable domain, completed using reference TRBV5-1 and TRBJ2-1, is KAGVTQTPRYLIKTRGQQVTLSCSPISGHRSVSWYQQTPGQGLQFLFEYFSETQRNKGNFPGRFSGRQFSNSRSEMNVSTLELGDSALYLCASGVDYNEQFFGPGTRLTVL.

The V and J genes are TRBV28 and TRBJ1-5; 10 nucleotides match TRBD1. The CDR3 covers 15 residues. The germline V gene encodes CDR1 MDHEN and CDR2 SYDVKM. After removal of 8 bases from V and 7 bases from J, the junction contained 11 bases not matched to a gene. Written as DNA, the CDR3 is TGTGCCAGCCACCCAGGACAGGGGGAGTACCAGCCCCAGCATTTT. Amino acids: CASHPGQGEYQPQHF.

This clone was seen a few times. The chain is built from TRBV5-4 and TRBJ2-7; perhaps TRBD1 as D (5 bases). The length of the CDR3 is 14 residues. Per germline, CDR1 SGHNT and CDR2 YYREEE (reference sequence). With 1 base removed from V and 4 bases from J, the gap between germline ends came to 12 bases. The CDR3 is CASSLSRDIYEQYF. CDR3 DNA sequence: TGTGCCAGCAGCTTGTCCAGGGATATTTACGAGCAGTACTTC.

V gene TRBV11-3 combines with J gene TRBJ1-1; 12 positions match TRBD1. Germline assignment: CDR1 SGHNT and CDR2 YENEEA. This CDR3 has 15 residues. V lost 4 bases to trimming and J lost 6 bases; unmatched junction nucleotides: 6. The CDR3 DNA is TGTGCCAGCAGCTGGCGCGGGACAGGGGGCCCTGAAGCTTTCTTT. It is translated as CASSWRGTGGPEAFF.

This clone has a single count. This chain links TRBV12-3 or TRBV12-4 with TRBJ1-2; D is possibly TRBD1 (6 bases). The CDR3 is made up of 11 amino acids. Trimming cost V 8 bases and J 6 bases, with 10 bases left between them. The CDR3 is CASRQGHGYTF. As DNA, the CDR3 is TGTGCCAGCCGGCAGGGGCATGGCTACACCTTC.